This T cell receptor beta chain was identified in a study of early stage breast cancer tumors. Study as a whole: Most invasive tumors, about 75% of the 16, were ER+/PR+/HER2-. The ER+/PR+/HER2- tumors included 7 to 9 ductal and four lobular carcinomas. Average read coverage per sample was 9 to 10-fold.

Turning to this clone: Its antigen remains unidentified.

This CDR3 spans 15 amino acids. CDR1 is GTSNPN, CDR2 SVGIG, per germline (reference sequence). Trimming cost V 1 base and J 2 bases, with 12 bases left between them. Points from the study as a whole: Compared with adjacent normal breast tissue, tumors showed 2.5 to 3-fold greater T cell density and higher clonality.

Generated by immunoSEQ multiplex PCR, the TCRdb table keeps only in-frame clones and is missing some. Found here are about 11,000 clones, around 69% of them singletons; the top ten hold 20% to 25%. This chain connects TRBV30 to TRBJ2-1; D is uncertain. Sequenced input: breast tumor tissue. The clonotype originates from a person aged 40-50 years with breast cancer. This CDR3 reads CAWSGGSVPYNEQFF. The CDR3 nucleotides are TGTGCCTGGAGTGGTGGCAGCGTCCCCTACAATGAGCAGTTCTTC.